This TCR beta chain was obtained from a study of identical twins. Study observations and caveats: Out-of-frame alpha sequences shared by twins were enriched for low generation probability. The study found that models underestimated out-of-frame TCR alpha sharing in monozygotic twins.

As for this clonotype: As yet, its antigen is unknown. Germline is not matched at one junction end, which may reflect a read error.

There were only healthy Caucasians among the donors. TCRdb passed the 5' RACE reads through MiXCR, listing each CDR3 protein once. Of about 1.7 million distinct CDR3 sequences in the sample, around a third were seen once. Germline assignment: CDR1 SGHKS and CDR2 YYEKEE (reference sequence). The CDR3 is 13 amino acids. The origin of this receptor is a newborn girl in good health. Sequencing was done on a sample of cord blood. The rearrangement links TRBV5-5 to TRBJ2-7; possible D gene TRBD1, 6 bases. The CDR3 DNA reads TGTGCCAGCAGCTCGACAGGTTTCTACGTGCAGTACTTC. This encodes CASSSTGFYVQYF.